Below, 6 T cell receptor beta chains from the same sample are listed, as sequenced in a study of shared clonotypes between healthy human individuals. CD45RO negativity and positive selection for CCR7 defined naive CD8 cells, a population that excluded terminally differentiated effector memory CD45RA+ cells. Here immunoSEQ multiplex PCR was the method, and the copy in TCRdb shows in-frame clones only, minus some. The profile shows some 800,000 clones, 90% to 95% of them singletons. The material sequenced was naive CD8+ T cells sorted from blood. All receptors derive from a man aged 30-40 years in good health.

V and J are TRBV19 and TRBJ2-7, with D unclear. V shed 4 bases and J shed 5 bases, with 21 bases lying between them. CDR3 length: 16 amino acids. Germline CDR1 LNHDA, CDR2 SQIVND (reference sequence). The CDR3 is CASSTREPQNLHEQYF. DNA of the CDR3: TGTGCCAGTAGTACCCGTGAGCCACAAAATCTCCACGAGCAGTACTTC.

This chain joins TRBV7-2 and TRBJ2-7, with 10 bases that match TRBD2. CDR3 length: 15 residues. Germline CDR1 is SGHTA and CDR2 is FQGNSA. J lost 3 bases, V lost 3 bases, and 5 bases had no gene match. CDR3 amino acids: CASSFQREGRYEQYF. The DNA of the CDR3 is TGTGCCAGCAGCTTTCAGCGGGAGGGCCGCTACGAGCAGTACTTC.

The gene calls are TRBV2 and TRBJ2-1; D is undetermined. V was clipped by 6 bases and J by 12 bases, with 21 bases between them. The CDR3 is made up of 14 amino acids. CDR1 is SNHLY, CDR2 FYNNEI, per germline. DNA of the CDR3: TGTGCCAGCAGGGACCTTAACGAAAGGTGGGGGCAGTTCTTC. It codes for CASRDLNERWGQFF.

The rearrangement uses TRBV4-3 and TRBJ1-2, with a possible D match to TRBD1 (6 bases). V shed 5 bases and J shed 4 bases, with 17 bases lying between them. This CDR3 region has 15 residues. The germline V gene has CDR1 LGHNA and CDR2 YSLEER. CDR3 sequence reads: CASSSNRVGGYGYTF. In DNA, the CDR3 is TGCGCCAGCAGCAGCAACAGGGTAGGGGGCTATGGCTACACCTTC.

The genes are TRBV7-8 and TRBJ1-5; D remains ambiguous. The germline V gene has CDR1 SGHVS and CDR2 FQNEAQ. The CDR3 runs 15 residues. The V end lost 3 bases, the J end lost 5 bases, and 14 bases lay between the germline ends. Written as DNA, the CDR3 is TGTGCCAGCAGCTTCGGCCGAAATGTCCATCAGCCCCAGCATTTT. Protein: CASSFGRNVHQPQHF.

The chain carries TRBV25-1 and TRBJ2-3, with a possible D match to TRBD1 (5 bases). Germline V gene data show CDR1 as MGHDK and CDR2 as SYGVNS. The CDR3 is 13 amino acids. V gave up 3 bases and J gave up 3 bases, with 7 bases separating them. CDR3 sequence reads: CASSDQGTDTQYF. CDR3 sequence (DNA): TGTGCCAGCAGTGATCAGGGTACAGATACGCAGTATTTT.